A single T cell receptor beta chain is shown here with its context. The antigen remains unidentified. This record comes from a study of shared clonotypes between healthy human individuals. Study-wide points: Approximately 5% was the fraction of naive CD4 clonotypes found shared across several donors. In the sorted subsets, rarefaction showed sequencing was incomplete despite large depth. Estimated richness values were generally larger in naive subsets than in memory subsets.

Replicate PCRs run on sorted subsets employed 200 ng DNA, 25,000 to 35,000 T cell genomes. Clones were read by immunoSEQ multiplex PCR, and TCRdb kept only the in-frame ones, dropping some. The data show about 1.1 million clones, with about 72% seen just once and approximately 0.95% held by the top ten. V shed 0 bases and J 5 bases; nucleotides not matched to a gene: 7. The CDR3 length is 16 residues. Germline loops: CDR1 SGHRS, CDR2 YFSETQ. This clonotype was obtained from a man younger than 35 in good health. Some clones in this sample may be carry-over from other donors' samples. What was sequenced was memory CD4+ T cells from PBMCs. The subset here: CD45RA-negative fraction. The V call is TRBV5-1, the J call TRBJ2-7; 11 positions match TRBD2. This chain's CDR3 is CASSLVVTSGIDEQYF. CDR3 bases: TGCGCCAGCAGCTTGGTGGTGACTAGCGGGATCGACGAGCAGTACTTC.